This T cell receptor beta chain was profiled in a study of blood T cell repertoires in COVID-19. Study overall: Specimens from acute and convalescent COVID-19 originated in the United States, Italy and Spain. Nucleic acid was either cDNA or gDNA, and it came from T cells, B-cell-depleted T cells, or PBMCs.

Repertoires were generated with immunoSEQ multiplex PCR, while TCRdb's copy carries only in-frame clones and drops some. The sample lists roughly 500,000 clones, approximately 83% occurring once. The germline V gene has CDR1 GTSNPN and CDR2 SVGIG (reference sequence). V lost 0 bases to trimming and J lost 7 bases, with 13 bases between them. The CDR3 is made up of 14 amino acids. This TCR came from a human donor in a cohort sampled during active COVID-19. Sequenced: peripheral blood. The V and J genes are TRBV30 and TRBJ2-1, with D tentatively TRBD2 (6 bases). CDR3 region: CAWSVRRDRNEQFF. The CDR3 region has the DNA TGTGCCTGGAGTGTCAGGAGGGATCGAAATGAGCAGTTCTTC.